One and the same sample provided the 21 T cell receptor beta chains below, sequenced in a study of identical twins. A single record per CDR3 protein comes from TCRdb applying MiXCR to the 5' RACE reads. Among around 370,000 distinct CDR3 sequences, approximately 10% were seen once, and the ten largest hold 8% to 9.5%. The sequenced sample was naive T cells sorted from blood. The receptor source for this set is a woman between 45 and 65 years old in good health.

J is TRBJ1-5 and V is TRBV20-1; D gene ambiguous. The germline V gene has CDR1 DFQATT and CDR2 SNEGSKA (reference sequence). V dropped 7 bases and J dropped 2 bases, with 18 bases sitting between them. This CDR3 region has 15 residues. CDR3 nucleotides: TGCAGTGTTCAGGATAGCGAGAAACGCAATCAGCCCCAGCATTTT. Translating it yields CSVQDSEKRNQPQHF.

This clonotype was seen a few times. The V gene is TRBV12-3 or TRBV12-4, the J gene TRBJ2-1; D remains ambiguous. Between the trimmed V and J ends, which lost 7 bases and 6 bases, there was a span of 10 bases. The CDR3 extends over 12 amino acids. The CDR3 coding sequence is TGTGCCAGCACTCCCGGACCCAATGAGCAGTTCTTC. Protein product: CASTPGPNEQFF.

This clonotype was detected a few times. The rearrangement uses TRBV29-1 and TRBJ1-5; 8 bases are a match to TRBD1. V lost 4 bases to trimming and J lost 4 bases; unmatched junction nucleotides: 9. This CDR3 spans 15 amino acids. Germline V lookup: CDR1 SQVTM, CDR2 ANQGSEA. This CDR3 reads CSVGVTGQENQPQHF. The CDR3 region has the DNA TGCAGCGTTGGCGTTACGGGACAGGAGAATCAGCCCCAGCATTTT.

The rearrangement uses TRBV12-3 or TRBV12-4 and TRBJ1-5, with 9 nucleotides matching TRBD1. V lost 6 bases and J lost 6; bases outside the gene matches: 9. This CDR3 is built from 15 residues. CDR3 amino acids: CASRTGTGLFQPQHF. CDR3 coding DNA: TGTGCCAGCAGGACCGGGACAGGGTTGTTTCAGCCCCAGCATTTT.

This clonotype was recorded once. The CDR3 spells CASSERLAGDLGEQYF. Here the CDR3 DNA reads TGTGCCAGCAGCGAAAGACTAGCGGGGGACTTGGGGGAGCAGTACTTC. The rearrangement links TRBV11-2 to TRBJ2-7, with 12 bases identical to TRBD2. Germline V gives CDR1 SGHAT, CDR2 FQNNGV. V shed 5 bases and J 7 bases; nucleotides not matched to a gene: 12. The CDR3 totals 16 residues.

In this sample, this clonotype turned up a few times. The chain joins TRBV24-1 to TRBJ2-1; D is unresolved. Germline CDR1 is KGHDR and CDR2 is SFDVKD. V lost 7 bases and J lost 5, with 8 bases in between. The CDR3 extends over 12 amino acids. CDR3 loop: CATSSLDNEQFF. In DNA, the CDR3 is TGTGCCACCAGCTCATTGGACAATGAGCAGTTCTTC.

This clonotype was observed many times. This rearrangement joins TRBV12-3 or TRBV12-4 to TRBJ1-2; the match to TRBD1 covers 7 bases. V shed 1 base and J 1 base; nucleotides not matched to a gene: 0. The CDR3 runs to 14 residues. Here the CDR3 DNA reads TGTGCCAGCAGTTTAGGGGACAGTAACTATGGCTACACCTTC. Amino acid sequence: CASSLGDSNYGYTF.

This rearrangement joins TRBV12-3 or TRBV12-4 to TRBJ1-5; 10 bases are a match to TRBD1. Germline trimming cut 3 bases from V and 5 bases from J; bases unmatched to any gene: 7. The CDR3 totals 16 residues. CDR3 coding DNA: TGTGCCAGCAGTTTTACCGGGACAGGGGCCCATCAGCCCCAGCATTTT. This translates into CASSFTGTGAHQPQHF.

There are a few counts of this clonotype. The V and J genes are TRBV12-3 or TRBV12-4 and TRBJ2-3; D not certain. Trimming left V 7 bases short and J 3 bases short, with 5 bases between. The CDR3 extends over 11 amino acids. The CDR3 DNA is TGTGCCAGCACCGAAACAGATACGCAGTATTTT. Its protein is CASTETDTQYF.

This chain's CDR3 is CASSIFRAGELFF. Written as DNA, the CDR3 is TGTGCCAGTAGTATTTTCAGAGCCGGGGAGCTGTTTTTT. V and J are TRBV19 and TRBJ2-2; D is undetermined. CDR1 LNHDA and CDR2 SQIVND come from the germline V gene (reference sequence). Trimming took 3 bases from V and 6 from J, leaving 8 bases between them. This CDR3 comprises 13 residues.

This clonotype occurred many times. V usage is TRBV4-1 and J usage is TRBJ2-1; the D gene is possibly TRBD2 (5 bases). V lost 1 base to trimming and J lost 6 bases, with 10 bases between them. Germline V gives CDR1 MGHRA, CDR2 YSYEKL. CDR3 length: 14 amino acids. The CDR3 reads CASSQVGEVNEQFF. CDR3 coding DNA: TGCGCCAGCAGCCAAGTCGGGGAAGTCAATGAGCAGTTCTTC.

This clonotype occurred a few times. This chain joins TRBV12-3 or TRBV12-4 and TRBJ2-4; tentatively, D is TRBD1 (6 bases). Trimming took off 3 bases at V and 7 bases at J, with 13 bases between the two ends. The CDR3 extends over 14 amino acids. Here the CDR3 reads CASSFSTGANIQYF. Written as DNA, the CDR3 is TGTGCCAGCAGTTTTTCGACAGGCGCGAACATTCAGTACTTC.

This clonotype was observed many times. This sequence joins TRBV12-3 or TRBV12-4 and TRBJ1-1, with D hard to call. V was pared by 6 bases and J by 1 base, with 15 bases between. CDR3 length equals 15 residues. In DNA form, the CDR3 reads TGTGCCAGCAGCCGAACATCGACACGGAACACTGAAGCTTTCTTT. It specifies CASSRTSTRNTEAFF.

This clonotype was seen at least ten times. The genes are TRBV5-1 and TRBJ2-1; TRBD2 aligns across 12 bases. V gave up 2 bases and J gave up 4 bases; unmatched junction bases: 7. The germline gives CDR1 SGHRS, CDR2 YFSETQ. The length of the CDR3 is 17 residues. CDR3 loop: CASSFRTSGKRYNEQFF. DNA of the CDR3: TGCGCCAGCAGCTTTAGGACTAGCGGGAAGAGGTACAATGAGCAGTTCTTC.

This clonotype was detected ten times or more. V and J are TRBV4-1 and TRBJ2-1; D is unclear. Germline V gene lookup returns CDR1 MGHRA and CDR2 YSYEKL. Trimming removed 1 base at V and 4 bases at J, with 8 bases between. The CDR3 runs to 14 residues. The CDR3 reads CASSQVVRYNEQFF. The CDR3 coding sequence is TGCGCCAGCAGCCAAGTGGTTAGGTACAATGAGCAGTTCTTC.

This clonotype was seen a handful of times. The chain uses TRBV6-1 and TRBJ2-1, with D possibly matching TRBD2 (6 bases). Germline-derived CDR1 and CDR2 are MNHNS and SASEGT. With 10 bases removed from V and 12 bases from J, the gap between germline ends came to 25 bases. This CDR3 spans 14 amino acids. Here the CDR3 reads CATLRDSGVVGQFF. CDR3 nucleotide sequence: TGTGCCACCCTCCGGGACTCAGGTGTCGTCGGGCAGTTCTTC.

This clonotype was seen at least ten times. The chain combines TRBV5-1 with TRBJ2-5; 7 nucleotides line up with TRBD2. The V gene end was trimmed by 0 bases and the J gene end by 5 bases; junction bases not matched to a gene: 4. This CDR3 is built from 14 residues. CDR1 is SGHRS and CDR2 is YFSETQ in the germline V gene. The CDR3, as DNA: TGCGCCAGCAGCTTGGGCGGGAGTCGCGAGACCCAGTACTTC. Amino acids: CASSLGGSRETQYF.

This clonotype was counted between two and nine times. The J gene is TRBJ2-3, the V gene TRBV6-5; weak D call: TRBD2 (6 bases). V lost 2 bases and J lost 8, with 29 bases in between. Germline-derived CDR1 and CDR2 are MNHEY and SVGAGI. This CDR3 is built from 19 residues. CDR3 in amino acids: CASSYSRAGPSSSRPTQYF. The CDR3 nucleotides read TGTGCCAGCAGTTACAGTCGAGCGGGTCCATCCTCGTCCCGCCCTACGCAGTATTTT.

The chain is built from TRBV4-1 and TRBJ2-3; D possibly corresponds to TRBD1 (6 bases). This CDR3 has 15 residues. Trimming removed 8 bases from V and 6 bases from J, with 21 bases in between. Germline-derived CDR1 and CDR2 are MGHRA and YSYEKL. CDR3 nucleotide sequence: TGCGCCAGCGGTTTGCCAGGGGCTTCTGGCGATACGCAGTATTTT. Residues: CASGLPGASGDTQYF.

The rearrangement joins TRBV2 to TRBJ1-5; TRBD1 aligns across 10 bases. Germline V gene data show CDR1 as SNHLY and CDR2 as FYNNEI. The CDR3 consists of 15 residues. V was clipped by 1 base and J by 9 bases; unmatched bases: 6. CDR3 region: CASSEGDRGPRPQHF. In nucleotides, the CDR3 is TGTGCCAGCAGTGAAGGGGACAGGGGCCCAAGGCCCCAGCATTTT.

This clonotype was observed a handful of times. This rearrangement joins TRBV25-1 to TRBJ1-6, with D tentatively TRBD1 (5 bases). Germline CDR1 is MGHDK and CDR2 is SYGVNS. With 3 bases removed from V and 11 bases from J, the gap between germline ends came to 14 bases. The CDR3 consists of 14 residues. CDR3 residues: CASSDPLTVAPLHF. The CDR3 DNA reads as TGTGCCAGCAGTGATCCCCTGACAGTGGCACCCCTCCACTTT.